A single sample is the source of the 18 T cell receptor beta chains below, sequenced in a study of blood T cell repertoires in COVID-19. The table came from immunoSEQ multiplex PCR; TCRdb's copy has only in-frame clones and leaves some out. The table lists 250,000 to 300,000 clones, over 80% of them singletons, with approximately 4% in the top ten. The sequencing sample was made of peripheral blood. Every receptor here comes from a woman in her 40s with acute or convalescent COVID-19.

Only one count was recorded for this clone. This chain joins TRBV7-8 and TRBJ2-7; no firm D call. The CDR3 sequence is 14 residues long. The germline CDR1 and CDR2 sequences are SGHVS and FQNEAQ. V lost 0 bases, J lost 3 bases, and 9 bases lay in between. The CDR3 spells CASSLALQSYEQYV. CDR3 bases: TGTGCCAGCAGCTTAGCCTTACAGAGCTACGAGCAGTACGTC.

The J gene is TRBJ1-6, the V gene TRBV30; D call uncertain. Germline V gene sequence: CDR1 GTSNPN, CDR2 SVGIG (reference sequence). The V gene lost 2 bases and the J gene lost 7 bases, with 9 bases spanning the gap. The CDR3 is made up of 13 amino acids. Written as DNA, the CDR3 is TGTGCCTGGAGTCTTAAGAGAAATTCACCCCTCCACTTT. Protein: CAWSLKRNSPLHF.

This rearrangement joins TRBV5-1 to TRBJ1-2; D not resolved. The CDR3 is made up of 15 amino acids. Deletions cut 0 bases from V and 6 bases from J, with 15 bases between. Germline V gives CDR1 SGHRS, CDR2 YFSETQ. The CDR3: CASSLDLIGVDGYTF. CDR3 nucleotide sequence: TGCGCCAGCAGCTTGGATCTCATTGGAGTGGATGGCTACACCTTC.

As for this clone: The same CDR3 is also encoded by other DNA sequences in this sample. This rearrangement joins TRBV11-2 to TRBJ2-5; a possible D gene is TRBD2 (6 bases). V dropped 1 base and J dropped 0 bases, with 9 bases sitting between them. This CDR3 region has 15 residues. CDR1 and CDR2 (germline): SGHAT, FQNNGV. The DNA for the CDR3 is TGTGCCAGCAGCTTAGGTGGGGGGTACCAAGAGACCCAGTACTTC. It codes for CASSLGGGYQETQYF.

The V call is TRBV13, the J call TRBJ1-1; D unclear. The CDR3 length is 12 residues. Germline-derived CDR1 and CDR2 are PRHDT and FYEKMQ (reference sequence). V dropped 3 bases and J dropped 7 bases, with 9 bases sitting between them. The CDR3: CASSLGGIEAFF. CDR3 nucleotides: TGTGCCAGCAGCTTGGGAGGGATTGAAGCTTTCTTT.

The chain joins TRBV5-4 to TRBJ1-2; 8 nucleotides agree with TRBD1. Trimming at V came to 4 bases and at J to 8 bases, leaving 4 bases not matched to a gene. The CDR3 consists of 12 residues. In germline, CDR1 is SGHNT, CDR2 YYREEE (reference sequence). CDR3 in amino acids: CASSSDRGGYTF. In nucleotides, the CDR3 is TGTGCCAGCAGCAGCGACAGGGGAGGCTACACCTTC.

The DNA for the CDR3 is TGTGCCAGCAGGTCAGGGATGAGTGACACTGAAGCTTTCTTT. Encoded protein: CASRSGMSDTEAFF. The chain carries TRBV7-6 and TRBJ1-1; TRBD1 is a possible D gene (5 bases). Deletions cut 6 bases from V and 3 bases from J, with 14 bases between. CDR1 and CDR2 (germline): SGHVS, FNYEAQ. The CDR3 covers 14 residues.

The rearrangement joins TRBV6-1 to TRBJ1-2, with D perhaps TRBD1 (6 bases). Trimming pared 2 bases from V and 4 bases from J, leaving 17 bases between. CDR1 MNHNS and CDR2 SASEGT come from the germline V gene. This CDR3 region has 16 residues. The CDR3 DNA sequence: TGTGCCAGCAGTGAACAAGAAATGTACAGGGTCTATGGCTACACCTTC. Its protein is CASSEQEMYRVYGYTF.

The genes are TRBV5-1 and TRBJ2-2; 10 nucleotides match TRBD2. The CDR3 totals 18 residues. From germline, CDR1 is SGHRS and CDR2 YFSETQ. V dropped 0 bases and J dropped 0; count of bases not matched to a gene: 5. CDR3 in DNA: TGCGCCAGCAGCTTGGTTTGGACTAGCGGTTCGAACACCGGGGAGCTGTTTTTT. It specifies CASSLVWTSGSNTGELFF. The full variable domain, completed using reference TRBV5-1 and TRBJ2-2, is KAGVTQTPRYLIKTRGQQVTLSCSPISGHRSVSWYQQTPGQGLQFLFEYFSETQRNKGNFPGRFSGRQFSNSRSEMNVSTLELGDSALYLCASSLVWTSGSNTGELFFGEGSRLTVL.

The chain recombines TRBV7-8 with TRBJ1-1; 9 nucleotides match TRBD1. V lost 5 bases, J lost 10 bases, and 5 bases stayed unmatched. Per the germline V gene, CDR1 is SGHVS and CDR2 is FQNEAQ. The CDR3 is 12 amino acids. The CDR3 coding sequence is TGTGCCAGCAGCCGGACAGGGGCTGGAGCTTTCTTT. It yields the protein CASSRTGAGAFF. The whole variable domain, remainder taken from reference TRBV7-8 and TRBJ1-1, is GAGVSQSPRYKVAKRGQDVALRCDPISGHVSLFWYQQALGQGPEFLTYFQNEAQLDKSGLPSDRFFAERPEGSVSTLKIQRTQQEDSAVYLCASSRTGAGAFFGQGTRLTVV.

The CDR3 sequence is CASSLGGTSYEQYV. CDR3 bases: TGTGCCAGCAGCTTAGGGGGGACAAGCTACGAGCAGTACGTC. The chain is built from TRBV7-8 and TRBJ2-7; the D gene is possibly TRBD1 (6 bases). V lost 1 base, J lost 3 bases, and 10 bases lay in between. The CDR3 covers 14 residues. Per the germline V gene, CDR1 is SGHVS and CDR2 is FQNEAQ.

J is TRBJ2-5 and V is TRBV10-1; TRBD2 aligns across 8 bases. Germline values: CDR1 WNHNN, CDR2 SYGVQD (reference sequence). The CDR3 has 16 amino acids. The junction had 15 bases not matched to a gene; V was cut back by 8 bases and J by 4 bases. The CDR3 spells CASSEGASGSGETQYF. In DNA, the CDR3 is TGCGCCAGCTCTGAGGGAGCTAGCGGGTCGGGAGAGACCCAGTACTTC.

This clone was seen just once. The rearrangement joins TRBV12-5 to TRBJ2-3; D is ambiguous. The CDR3 is 14 amino acids. V was clipped by 5 bases and J by 6 bases, with 15 bases between them. CDR1 and CDR2 (germline): LGHNT, FRNRAP. DNA of the CDR3: TGTGCTAGTGGTCTAGTAATGGCGAGGGATACGCAGTATTTT. This codes for CASGLVMARDTQYF.

The chain recombines TRBV19 with TRBJ2-2; tentative D call: TRBD1 (5 bases). Trimming stripped 8 bases from V and 1 base from J, with 8 bases between. Germline CDR1 is LNHDA and CDR2 is SQIVND (reference sequence). This CDR3 spans 13 amino acids. Here the CDR3 reads CASFQGNTGELFF. In DNA, the CDR3 is TGTGCCAGTTTCCAGGGGAACACCGGGGAGCTGTTTTTT.

The gene calls are TRBV19 and TRBJ2-6; 7 positions agree with TRBD1. This CDR3 is 19 amino acids long. The V segment lost 3 bases and the J segment 0 bases; nucleotides outside the gene matches: 11. Germline-derived CDR1 and CDR2 are LNHDA and SQIVND (reference sequence). The CDR3 sequence is CASSMRLGGFSSGANVLTF. CDR3 nucleotides: TGTGCCAGTAGTATGAGGTTAGGGGGCTTTAGCTCTGGGGCCAACGTCCTGACTTTC.

The V and J genes are TRBV13 and TRBJ2-5; 7 bases are a match to TRBD1. The CDR3 has 15 amino acids. Germline V gene data show CDR1 as PRHDT and CDR2 as FYEKMQ (reference sequence). Unmatched junction bases numbered 5, after V lost 0 bases and J lost 4 bases. The chain's CDR3 is CASSLGDRTIETQYF. In DNA form, the CDR3 reads TGTGCCAGCAGCTTAGGGGACAGGACGATAGAGACCCAGTACTTC. The full variable domain, completed using reference TRBV13 and TRBJ2-5, is AAGVIQSPRHLIKEKRETATLKCYPIPRHDTVYWYQQGPGQDPQFLISFYEKMQSDKGSIPDRFSAQQFSDYHSELNMSSLELGDSALYFCASSLGDRTIETQYFGPGTRLLVL.

This clone was recorded only once. V and J are TRBV4-1 and TRBJ1-5, with D uncertain. The germline gives CDR1 MGHRA, CDR2 YSYEKL. V lost 1 base to trimming and J lost 5 bases, with 12 bases between them. This CDR3 comprises 15 residues. CDR3 in amino acids: CASSQVVHLYQPQHF. In DNA, the CDR3 is TGCGCCAGCAGCCAAGTCGTTCACTTATATCAGCCCCAGCATTTT.

The chain joins TRBV25-1 to TRBJ2-2, with 7 bases identical to TRBD2. Germline V gene sequence: CDR1 MGHDK, CDR2 SYGVNS. This CDR3 contains 16 residues. Trimming cost V 8 bases and J 8 bases; bases outside gene matches: 17. CDR3 in amino acids: CASGRLLALGSGELFF. The CDR3 DNA follows: TGTGCCAGCGGGAGACTACTAGCGTTGGGGTCAGGGGAGCTGTTTTTT.